The rows below give T cell receptor beta chains drawn from one sample of a study of blood T cells in healthy people across ages. TCRdb called the 5' RACE reads again in MiXCR, with one record for every CDR3 protein. Of approximately 810,000 distinct CDR3 sequences detected, about 37% appear once; the ten largest clones hold over 10%. Specimen: blood. The receptors here all came from a young man in good health. CDR3s include the opening cysteine and the closing phenylalanine or tryptophan. The D gene is left open where the match is weak. Rows give clone size only sometimes, using once, few, many, or a class for an expanded clone.

J gene: TRBJ1-2; V gene: TRBV20-1; D gene: -; clone size: few; CDR3 protein: CSASNAAGYGYTF; CDR3 DNA: TGCAGTGCTAGTAACGCAGCCGGCTATGGCTACACCTTC
J gene: TRBJ1-2; V gene: TRBV5-1; D gene: TRBD1; clone size: -; CDR3 protein: CVSSPDRGDNYGYTF; CDR3 DNA: TGCGTCAGCAGCCCTGACAGGGGCGATAACTATGGCTACACCTTC
J gene: TRBJ1-4; V gene: TRBV20-1; D gene: -; clone size: few; CDR3 protein: CSAGRGLNEKLFF; CDR3 DNA: TGCAGTGCTGGCCGGGGCCTAAATGAAAAACTGTTTTTT
J gene: TRBJ2-4; V gene: TRBV5-1; D gene: TRBD1; clone size: few; CDR3 protein: CASTSGTGGQGDIQYF; CDR3 DNA: TGCGCCAGCACCTCCGGGACAGGGGGCCAAGGGGACATTCAGTACTTC
J gene: TRBJ2-1; V gene: TRBV6-5; D gene: -; clone size: -; CDR3 protein: CASSDTRTGSEQFF; CDR3 DNA: TGTGCCAGCAGTGACACCAGGACTGGAAGTGAGCAGTTCTTC
J gene: TRBJ1-4; V gene: TRBV12-3/TRBV12-4; D gene: TRBD1; clone size: -; CDR3 protein: CATTDRENEKLFF; CDR3 DNA: TGTGCCACCACCGACAGGGAAAATGAAAAACTGTTTTTT
J gene: TRBJ2-3; V gene: TRBV4-3; D gene: -; clone size: -; CDR3 protein: CASSQDGWADTQYF; CDR3 DNA: TGCGCCAGCAGCCAAGACGGCTGGGCAGATACGCAGTATTTT
J gene: TRBJ2-5; V gene: TRBV20-1; D gene: -; clone size: few; CDR3 protein: CSARASLGYQETQYF; CDR3 DNA: TGCAGTGCTAGGGCTAGCTTGGGATACCAAGAGACCCAGTACTTC
J gene: TRBJ1-1; V gene: TRBV6-6; D gene: -; clone size: few; CDR3 protein: CASTTQPVNTEAFF; CDR3 DNA: TGTGCCAGCACTACGCAACCGGTGAACACTGAAGCTTTCTTT
J gene: TRBJ2-5; V gene: TRBV7-2; D gene: -; clone size: -; CDR3 protein: CASSIGLRQETQYF; CDR3 DNA: TGTGCCAGCAGCATAGGTCTGCGTCAAGAGACCCAGTACTTC
J gene: TRBJ2-1; V gene: TRBV3-1; D gene: -; clone size: -; CDR3 protein: CASSQVGRVGERQFF; CDR3 DNA: TGTGCCAGCAGCCAAGTGGGGCGTGTAGGGGAAAGGCAGTTCTTC
J gene: TRBJ2-7; V gene: TRBV20-1; D gene: -; clone size: many; CDR3 protein: CSARTLEGSYEQYF; CDR3 DNA: TGCAGTGCTAGGACACTAGAAGGTTCCTACGAGCAGTACTTC
J gene: TRBJ2-3; V gene: TRBV5-1; D gene: -; clone size: few; CDR3 protein: CASSLEQSRTDTQYF; CDR3 DNA: TGCGCCAGCAGCTTGGAACAGAGCCGCACAGATACGCAGTATTTT
J gene: TRBJ2-1; V gene: TRBV7-9; D gene: TRBD2; clone size: -; CDR3 protein: CASSSPTGTNPNEQFF; CDR3 DNA: TGTGCCAGCAGTTCCCCAACCGGGACTAACCCGAATGAGCAGTTCTTC
J gene: TRBJ1-2; V gene: TRBV10-3; D gene: -; clone size: few; CDR3 protein: CAISARGGGDGYGYTF; CDR3 DNA: TGTGCCATCAGTGCCCGAGGAGGGGGTGACGGCTATGGCTACACCTTC
J gene: TRBJ2-1; V gene: TRBV3-1; D gene: TRBD2; clone size: -; CDR3 protein: CASNHPGTTNEQFF; CDR3 DNA: TGTGCCAGCAACCACCCCGGGACTACCAATGAGCAGTTCTTC
J gene: TRBJ1-5; V gene: TRBV14; D gene: TRBD1; clone size: few; CDR3 protein: CASSPRDRAVGPQHF; CDR3 DNA: TGTGCCAGCAGCCCTCGGGACAGGGCCGTTGGGCCCCAGCATTTT
J gene: TRBJ2-7; V gene: TRBV2; D gene: -; clone size: -; CDR3 protein: CASSAPGVSYEQYF; CDR3 DNA: TGTGCCAGCAGTGCCCCGGGGGTAAGCTACGAGCAGTACTTC
J gene: TRBJ1-2; V gene: TRBV2; D gene: TRBD1; clone size: -; CDR3 protein: CASSAGQGGGFTF; CDR3 DNA: TGTGCCAGCAGCGCGGGACAGGGTGGTGGCTTCACCTTC
J gene: TRBJ2-7; V gene: TRBV5-1; D gene: -; clone size: -; CDR3 protein: CASSPRQTPGEQYF; CDR3 DNA: TGCGCCAGCAGCCCCCGTCAAACTCCTGGCGAGCAGTACTTC
J gene: TRBJ1-2; V gene: TRBV3-1; D gene: -; clone size: -; CDR3 protein: CASSFTPAGTGLRDGYTF; CDR3 DNA: TGTGCCAGCAGCTTCACGCCAGCCGGTACAGGGTTAAGGGATGGCTACACCTTC
J gene: TRBJ1-1; V gene: TRBV18; D gene: TRBD1; clone size: few; CDR3 protein: CASPPSLTGGNTEAFF; CDR3 DNA: TGTGCCAGCCCACCCTCTTTGACAGGGGGCAACACTGAAGCTTTCTTT